A single sample gave rise to the 28 T cell receptor beta chains below, sequenced in a study of T cells after somatic rescue of genetic block. Produced via immunoSEQ multiplex PCR; TCRdb's table is partial and in-frame only. The data contain more than 9,500 clones, around two thirds of them singletons. Sequenced sample: peripheral blood mononuclear cells (PBMCs). These receptor sequences come from a boy younger than 18.

V is TRBV5-1 and J is TRBJ2-3; possibly TRBD2 for D (6 bases). V was clipped by 0 bases and J by 15 bases, with 14 bases between them. The CDR3 length is 12 residues. Looked up from germline, CDR1 is SGHRS and CDR2 is YFSETQ. CDR3 region: CASSLGDSSPYF. As DNA, the CDR3 is TGCGCCAGCAGCTTGGGGGACTCGTCCCCCTATTTT.

The gene calls are TRBV2 and TRBJ1-4, with unresolved D. Germline CDR1 SNHLY, CDR2 FYNNEI. V lost 6 bases, J lost 3 bases, and 17 bases lay in between. The CDR3 extends over 16 amino acids. The CDR3 region is CASRGYPSAPNEKLFF. The CDR3 DNA sequence: TGTGCCAGCAGGGGATACCCGTCGGCACCTAATGAAAAACTGTTTTTT.

The J gene is TRBJ2-3, the V gene TRBV5-1; 10 positions agree with TRBD2. Germline V CDR1 and CDR2: SGHRS, YFSETQ. CDR3 length equals 16 residues. The V and J ends lost 2 bases and 3 bases, in that order; junction bases with no gene match: 6. The CDR3 region is CASSFSTSGVTDTQYF. CDR3 nucleotide sequence: TGCGCCAGCAGCTTTTCTACTAGCGGGGTTACAGATACGCAGTATTTT.

CDR3 in amino acids: CASSFGLAGGLTYNEQFF. The CDR3 nucleotides read TGTGCCAGCAGCTTCGGACTAGCGGGGGGATTGACCTACAATGAGCAGTTCTTC. The V and J genes are TRBV5-5 and TRBJ2-1; 14 bases line up with TRBD2. Unmatched junction bases numbered 6, after V lost 2 bases and J lost 2 bases. The CDR3 consists of 18 residues. Germline assignment: CDR1 SGHKS and CDR2 YYEKEE (reference sequence). Drawing the rest from reference TRBV5-5 and TRBJ2-1, the complete variable domain is DAGVTQSPTHLIKTRGQQVTLRCSPISGHKSVSWYQQVLGQGPQFIFQYYEKEERGRGNFPDRFSARQFPNYSSELNVNALLLGDSALYLCASSFGLAGGLTYNEQFFGPGTRLTVL.

Here the CDR3 reads CASSFIVVRSYEQYF. The CDR3 DNA sequence: TGTGCCAGCAGCTTCATCGTTGTGCGGTCCTACGAGCAGTACTTC. The J gene is TRBJ2-7, the V gene TRBV5-5; D unresolved. The germline V gene has CDR1 SGHKS and CDR2 YYEKEE (reference sequence). V was trimmed by 2 bases and J by 1 base, leaving 13 bases between them. CDR3 length equals 15 residues.

Of note for this clone: At one boundary the junction diverges from the germline segment, which might be a read error. The same CDR3 can be traced to other DNA sequences in this sample. This chain's CDR3 is CASSPGAGGHQETQYF. In DNA, the CDR3 is TGTGCCAGCAGCCCGGGTGCGGGGGGCCATCAAGAGACCCAGTACTTC. The chain has TRBV4-1 and TRBJ2-5, with 8 bases that match TRBD2. Germline CDR1 MGHRA, CDR2 YSYEKL. There are 16 residues in the CDR3.

The chain links TRBV5-4 to TRBJ1-5, with D perhaps TRBD1 (6 bases). The germline V gene has CDR1 SGHNT and CDR2 YYREEE (reference sequence). The CDR3 extends over 14 amino acids. With 4 bases removed from V and 1 base from J, the gap between germline ends came to 9 bases. CDR3 DNA: TGTGCCAGCAGCGAGGGGGGAAGCAATCAGCCCCAGCATTTT. Its translation is CASSEGGSNQPQHF.

Remarks on this clone: This sample also contains other DNA sequences that code for the same CDR3. This chain joins TRBV27 and TRBJ1-1; D possibly corresponds to TRBD1 (6 bases). CDR3 length: 12 residues. V was clipped by 6 bases and J by 6 bases, with 11 bases between them. The germline V gene has CDR1 MNHEY and CDR2 SMNVEV (reference sequence). Here the CDR3 DNA reads TGTGCCAGCAGCCGTACAGGGTCTGAAGCTTTCTTT. As protein: CASSRTGSEAFF.

This chain links TRBV9 with TRBJ1-3; D unclear. V gave up 0 bases and J gave up 3 bases, with 10 bases separating them. The CDR3 contains 15 residues. Germline V gene lookup returns CDR1 SGDLS and CDR2 YYNGEE. CDR3 coding DNA: TGTGCCAGCAGCGTAGATGCCTGGCGTGGAAACACCATATATTTT. Protein sequence: CASSVDAWRGNTIYF.

The chain joins TRBV5-1 to TRBJ2-5, with D possibly TRBD1 on 6 matching bases. CDR1 is SGHRS and CDR2 is YFSETQ in the germline V gene. The CDR3 consists of 14 residues. The V end lost 4 bases, the J end lost 6 bases, and 16 bases lay between the germline ends. For the CDR3, the DNA is TGCGCCAGCAGCCTGACAGGCGGGCAACAGACCCAGTACTTC. This gives the protein CASSLTGGQQTQYF.

The chain uses TRBV5-1 and TRBJ2-7, with D perhaps given as TRBD1 or TRBD2 (6 bases each). The germline V gene has CDR1 SGHRS and CDR2 YFSETQ. The length of the CDR3 is 15 residues. V lost 0 bases, J lost 7 bases, and 17 bases lay in between. CDR3 coding DNA: TGCGCCAGCAGCTTGGCCCCCACGGAGGGGGGTGAGCAGTACTTC. Its protein is CASSLAPTEGGEQYF.

The chain combines TRBV18 with TRBJ2-5; the D gene is possibly TRBD1 (5 bases). The CDR3 is 17 residues long. V was clipped by 1 base and J by 4 bases, with 19 bases between them. From germline, CDR1 is KGHSH and CDR2 LQKENI. This chain's CDR3 is CASSPQEGVRAPETQYF. In DNA, the CDR3 is TGTGCCAGCTCACCACAGGAAGGGGTTAGGGCTCCAGAGACCCAGTACTTC.

This clone occurred a few times. The chain joins TRBV6-1 to TRBJ2-5, with D uncertain. The CDR3 is made up of 14 amino acids. V shed 1 base and J shed 5 bases, with 11 bases lying between them. Germline V CDR1 and CDR2: MNHNS, SASEGT. The CDR3 here is CASSEVRFRETQYF. Here the CDR3 DNA reads TGTGCCAGCAGTGAAGTAAGGTTTAGGGAGACCCAGTACTTC.

The chain uses TRBV11-2 and TRBJ2-3; D call uncertain. Germline CDR1 reads SGHAT; CDR2 reads FQNNGV. The CDR3 totals 13 residues. Trimming took off 2 bases at V and 3 bases at J, with 6 bases between the two ends. CDR3 DNA sequence: TGTGCCAGCAGCTTAATGGTGACAGATACGCAGTATTTT. Amino acids: CASSLMVTDTQYF.

This clone showed up just a few times. J is TRBJ2-5 and V is TRBV9; 7 bases fit TRBD2. Per the germline V gene, CDR1 is SGDLS and CDR2 is YYNGEE. Losses at the gene ends were 0 bases for V and 10 bases for J; bases not matched to a gene: 18. The length of the CDR3 is 17 residues. This CDR3 reads CASSVGPSGVGQWVQYF. The DNA for the CDR3 is TGTGCCAGCAGCGTAGGGCCGAGCGGGGTGGGGCAGTGGGTCCAGTACTTC.

This clone has only one observation. CDR3 region: CASRRDSNQPQHF. DNA for the CDR3: TGTGCCAGCCGAAGGGATAGCAATCAGCCCCAGCATTTT. The gene calls are TRBV6-5 and TRBJ1-5, with D uncertain. V was shortened by 8 bases and J by 0 bases, with 8 bases between the two germline ends. CDR3 length: 13 amino acids. The germline V gene encodes CDR1 MNHEY and CDR2 SVGAGI.

This rearrangement joins TRBV27 to TRBJ1-3; the D is unclear. Trimming pared 0 bases from V and 0 bases from J, leaving 12 bases between. This CDR3 is 17 amino acids long. Germline V lookup: CDR1 MNHEY, CDR2 SMNVEV (reference sequence). The CDR3 loop is CASSLSAFSFSGNTIYF. In DNA, the CDR3 is TGTGCCAGCAGTTTATCGGCATTTTCCTTCTCTGGAAACACCATATATTTT.

The genes are TRBV5-1 and TRBJ2-7; 9 bases fit TRBD1. The CDR3 extends over 14 amino acids. The junction had 6 bases not matched to a gene; V was cut back by 3 bases and J by 5 bases. CDR1 and CDR2 from the germline V gene are SGHRS and YFSETQ. The CDR3 DNA reads TGCGCCAGCAGCTGGACAGGGGATATCGACGAGCAGTACTTC. Translating gives CASSWTGDIDEQYF. Supplemented by reference TRBV5-1 and TRBJ2-7, the full variable domain reads KAGVTQTPRYLIKTRGQQVTLSCSPISGHRSVSWYQQTPGQGLQFLFEYFSETQRNKGNFPGRFSGRQFSNSRSEMNVSTLELGDSALYLCASSWTGDIDEQYFGPGTRLTVT.

This clone was recorded a few times. The rearrangement uses TRBV28 and TRBJ1-2; no clear D. This CDR3 is built from 16 residues. Trimming took 4 bases from V and 1 from J, leaving 16 bases between them. CDR1 MDHEN and CDR2 SYDVKM come from the germline V gene. The CDR3 loop reads CASSSFRRAGNYGYTF. The CDR3 region has the DNA TGTGCCAGCAGTTCCTTTAGGCGGGCGGGTAACTATGGCTACACCTTC.

This clone was detected only a few times. This chain connects TRBV7-9 to TRBJ1-5; no reliable D call. The V gene's germline CDR1 is SEHNR and CDR2 FQNEAQ (reference sequence). This CDR3 comprises 13 residues. Trimming removed 2 bases from V and 4 bases from J, with 6 bases in between. This chain's CDR3 is CASSLQVNQPQHF. The CDR3, as DNA: TGTGCCAGCAGCTTACAGGTTAATCAGCCCCAGCATTTT.

This clone was counted a single time. The rearrangement links TRBV11-1 to TRBJ1-2; D is unresolved. The length of the CDR3 is 12 residues. The germline CDR1 and CDR2 sequences are SGHAT and FQDESV (reference sequence). Deletions cut 4 bases from V and 4 bases from J, with 7 bases between. The CDR3, as DNA: TGTGCCAGCAGCTCGGCCCTCTATGGCTACACCTTC. Amino acid sequence: CASSSALYGYTF.

V is TRBV7-3 and J is TRBJ2-3, with D perhaps matching TRBD2 (6 bases). In germline, CDR1 is SGHTA, CDR2 FQGTGA. V lost 3 bases and J lost 4, with 8 bases in between. The CDR3 consists of 13 residues. The DNA of the CDR3 is TGTGCCAGCAGCTTTAGACTAGCAGATACGCAGTATTTT. Encoded protein: CASSFRLADTQYF.

The V and J genes are TRBV14 and TRBJ2-1; TRBD2 aligns across 7 bases. V was clipped by 0 bases and J by 3 bases; unmatched bases: 8. The CDR3 has 17 residues. Looked up from germline, CDR1 is SGHDN and CDR2 is FVKESK. CDR3 in amino acids: CASSQEGWGGLYNEQFF. CDR3 in DNA: TGTGCCAGCAGCCAAGAAGGATGGGGGGGTCTCTACAATGAGCAGTTCTTC.

The rearrangement uses TRBV5-1 and TRBJ1-1, with 7 bases fitting TRBD1. J gave up 4 bases and V 2 bases, and 2 bases lay outside the gene matches. Germline CDR1 and CDR2: SGHRS and YFSETQ. The CDR3 has 13 amino acids. DNA for the CDR3: TGCGCCAGCAGCTTTTCAGGGGGCACTGAAGCTTTCTTT. This sequence encodes CASSFSGGTEAFF. The full variable domain, rest sourced from reference TRBV5-1 and TRBJ1-1, is KAGVTQTPRYLIKTRGQQVTLSCSPISGHRSVSWYQQTPGQGLQFLFEYFSETQRNKGNFPGRFSGRQFSNSRSEMNVSTLELGDSALYLCASSFSGGTEAFFGQGTRLTVV.

J is TRBJ2-7 and V is TRBV6-6; D gene ambiguous. Looked up from germline, CDR1 is MNHNY and CDR2 is SVGAGI (reference sequence). V lost 6 bases and J 0 bases, leaving 15 bases between the germline ends. The CDR3 spans 15 residues. CDR3 DNA sequence: TGTGCCAGCAGCCCCAGCGACGGTGGCTCCTACGAGCAGTACTTC. Its translation: CASSPSDGGSYEQYF.

The CDR3 bases are TGTGCCAGCAGTTTCTGGGGGCGAATGGACGAGCAGTACTTC. This translates into CASSFWGRMDEQYF. The chain has TRBV28 and TRBJ2-7; TRBD1 might be the D (6 bases). This CDR3 comprises 14 residues. The V end lost 3 bases, the J end lost 5 bases, and 14 bases lay between the germline ends. Looked up from germline, CDR1 is MDHEN and CDR2 is SYDVKM. Filled out from reference TRBV28 and TRBJ2-7, the complete variable domain reads DVKVTQSSRYLVKRTGEKVFLECVQDMDHENMFWYRQDPGLGLRLIYFSYDVKMKEKGDIPEGYSVSREKKERFSLILESASTNQTSMYLCASSFWGRMDEQYFGPGTRLTVT.

This clone was seen once. The chain has TRBV7-8 and TRBJ2-3; D remains ambiguous. The germline gives CDR1 SGHVS, CDR2 FQNEAQ. The CDR3 has 13 residues. Trimming left V 2 bases short and J 5 bases short, with 8 bases between. The chain's CDR3 is CASSLLRRDTQYF. The CDR3 coding sequence is TGTGCCAGCAGCTTACTCAGGAGAGATACGCAGTATTTT.

V gene TRBV28 combines with J gene TRBJ1-2; D gene ambiguous. The germline CDR1 and CDR2 sequences are MDHEN and SYDVKM. CDR3 length: 12 residues. The V end was cut by 3 bases, the J end by 5 bases, with 7 bases between. The chain's CDR3 is CASSFLGYGYTF. CDR3 sequence (DNA): TGTGCCAGCAGTTTTCTAGGGTATGGCTACACCTTC.